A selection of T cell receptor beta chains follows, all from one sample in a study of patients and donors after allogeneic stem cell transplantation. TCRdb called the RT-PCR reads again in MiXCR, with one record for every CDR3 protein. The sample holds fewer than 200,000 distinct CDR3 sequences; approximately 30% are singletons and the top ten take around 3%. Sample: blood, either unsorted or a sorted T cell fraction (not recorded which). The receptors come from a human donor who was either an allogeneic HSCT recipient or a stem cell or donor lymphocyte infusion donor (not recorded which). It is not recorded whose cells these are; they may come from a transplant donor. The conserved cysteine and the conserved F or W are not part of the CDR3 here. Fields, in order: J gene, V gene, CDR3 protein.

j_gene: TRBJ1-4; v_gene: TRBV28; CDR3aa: ASTDGSALEKLF
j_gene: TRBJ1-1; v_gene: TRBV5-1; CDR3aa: ASSLKTGVNTEAF
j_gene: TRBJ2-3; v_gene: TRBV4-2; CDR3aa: ASSQEASGSDTQY
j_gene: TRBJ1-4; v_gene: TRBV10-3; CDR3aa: AISDSGGSNEKLF
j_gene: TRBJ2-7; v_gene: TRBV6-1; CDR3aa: ASSGGLAGGSYEQY
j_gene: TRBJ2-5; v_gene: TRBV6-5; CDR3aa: ASSIQGVGETQY
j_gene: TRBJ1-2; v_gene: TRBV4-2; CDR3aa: ASSKEKTVNYGYT
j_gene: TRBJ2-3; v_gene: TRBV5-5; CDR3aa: ASSRSVDTQY
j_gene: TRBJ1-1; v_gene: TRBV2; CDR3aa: ASSDYTEAF
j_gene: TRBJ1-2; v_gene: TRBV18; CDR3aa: ASSPTPTGKVYGYT
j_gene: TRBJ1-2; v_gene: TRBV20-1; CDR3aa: SAATDGTSYGYT
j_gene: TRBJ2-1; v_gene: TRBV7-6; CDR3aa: ASSLLGLHNEQF
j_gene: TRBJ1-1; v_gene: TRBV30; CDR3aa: AWIYRVGTEAF
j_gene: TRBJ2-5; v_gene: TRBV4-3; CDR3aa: ASSQHREETQY
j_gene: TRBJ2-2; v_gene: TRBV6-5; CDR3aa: ASSSGQGYTGELF
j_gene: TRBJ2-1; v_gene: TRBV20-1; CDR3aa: SQQGYNEQF
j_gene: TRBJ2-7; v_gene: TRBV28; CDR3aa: ASGGHYEQY
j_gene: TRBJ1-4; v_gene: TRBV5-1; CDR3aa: ASSLATVNEKLF
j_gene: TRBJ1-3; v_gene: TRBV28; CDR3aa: ASSFGGDGNTIY
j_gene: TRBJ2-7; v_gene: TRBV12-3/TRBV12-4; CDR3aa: ASSSWSTGTGEQY
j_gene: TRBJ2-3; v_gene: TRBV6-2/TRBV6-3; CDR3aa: ASIPVGFSRADTQY
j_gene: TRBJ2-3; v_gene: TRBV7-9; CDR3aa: ASSFTKAAGNTDTQY
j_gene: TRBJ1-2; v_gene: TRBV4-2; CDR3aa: ASSQDRFSRGPNYGYT
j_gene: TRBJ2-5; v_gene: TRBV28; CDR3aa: ASSLAGTGRETQY
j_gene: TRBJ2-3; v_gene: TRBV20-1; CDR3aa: SARGRETDTQY
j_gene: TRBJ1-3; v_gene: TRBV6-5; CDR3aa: ASSLQGYNGNTIY
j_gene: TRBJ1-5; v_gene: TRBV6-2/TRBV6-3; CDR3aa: ASSPTGYQPQH
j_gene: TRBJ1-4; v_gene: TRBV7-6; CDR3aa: ASSLEVPPNEKLF
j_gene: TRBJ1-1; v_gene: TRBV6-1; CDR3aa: ASSVQKNTEAF
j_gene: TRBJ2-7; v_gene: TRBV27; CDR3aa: ASSLIAGGPLGEQY
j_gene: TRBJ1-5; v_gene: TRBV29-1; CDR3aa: SVGVNQPQH
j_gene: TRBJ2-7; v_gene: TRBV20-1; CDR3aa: SARAPGGRAPLYEQY
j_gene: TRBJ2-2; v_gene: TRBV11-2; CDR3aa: ASSLSGRATGELF
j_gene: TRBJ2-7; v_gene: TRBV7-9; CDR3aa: ASSLPGGVSYEQY
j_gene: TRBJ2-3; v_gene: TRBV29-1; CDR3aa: SVGWGNTDTQY
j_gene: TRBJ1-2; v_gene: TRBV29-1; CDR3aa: SVERRVANYGYT
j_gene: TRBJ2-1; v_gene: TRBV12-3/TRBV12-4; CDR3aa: ASTLRRYEQF
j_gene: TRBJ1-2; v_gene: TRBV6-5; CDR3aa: ASSYSINPGDGYT
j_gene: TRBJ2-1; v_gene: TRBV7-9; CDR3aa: ASSVVAGRAYNEQF
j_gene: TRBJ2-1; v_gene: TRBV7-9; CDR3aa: ASSLVTSGYSYNEQF
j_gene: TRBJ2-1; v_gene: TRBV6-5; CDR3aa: ASSPTSGRYIYNEQF
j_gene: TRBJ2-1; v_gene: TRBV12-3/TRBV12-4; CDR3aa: ASSPPGAKRDNEQF
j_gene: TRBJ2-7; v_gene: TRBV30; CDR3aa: AWSFLSGGYEQY
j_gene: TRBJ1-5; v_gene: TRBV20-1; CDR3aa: SAGTYNQPQH
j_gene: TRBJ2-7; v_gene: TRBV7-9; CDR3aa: ASSLARTSGSRGHEQY
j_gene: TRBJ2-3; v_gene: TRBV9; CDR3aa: ASTFLTGDTQY
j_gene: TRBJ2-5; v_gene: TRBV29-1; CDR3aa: SVRPGTEGQY
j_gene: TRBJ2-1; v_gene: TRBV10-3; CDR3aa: AISPMASGVGNEQF
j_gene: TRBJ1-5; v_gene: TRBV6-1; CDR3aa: ASIWGGSSRPNQPQH
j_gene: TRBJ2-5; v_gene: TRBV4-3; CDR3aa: ASSQDSQETQY
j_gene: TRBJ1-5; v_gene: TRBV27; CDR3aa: ASSPIWTGGGNQPQH
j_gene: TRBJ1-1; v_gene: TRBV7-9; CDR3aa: ASSGQLNTEAF
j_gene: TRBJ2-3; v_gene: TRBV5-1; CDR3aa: ASSYRTVEDTQY
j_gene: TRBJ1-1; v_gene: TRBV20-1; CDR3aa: SARDAGKYSTTEAF
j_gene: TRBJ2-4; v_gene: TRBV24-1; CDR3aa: ATSLPSENIQY
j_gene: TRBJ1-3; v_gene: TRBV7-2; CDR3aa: ASLSSGNTIY
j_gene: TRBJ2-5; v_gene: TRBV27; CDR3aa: ASRSRDRSLQETQY